Listed below are T cell receptor beta chains from one sample, sequenced in a study of blood T cell repertoires in COVID-19. Measured with immunoSEQ multiplex PCR; TCRdb has only the in-frame clones, and not every one. The sample lists a few hundred thousand clones, roughly 90% seen once, with around 0.94% in the top ten. Sequenced input: PBMCs or T cells enriched from blood (not recorded which). The receptors originated from a woman aged 40 to 50 who had been exposed to COVID-19. The CDR3 runs from the conserved cysteine through the conserved F or W. Fields, in order: J gene, D gene, clone size, V gene, CDR3 protein, CDR3 DNA. A D gene is named only where the DNA matches it firmly. Not all rows give a size; the values are once, few, many and, for expanded clones, a class.

j_gene: TRBJ1-4; d_gene: TRBD1; abundance: once; v_gene: TRBV7-9; CDR3aa: CASSRQGQGREKLFF; CDR3nt: TGTGCCAGCAGTCGCCAAGGACAGGGACGGGAAAAACTGTTTTTT
j_gene: TRBJ2-7; d_gene: TRBD1; abundance: few; v_gene: TRBV15; CDR3aa: CATSPGQGPREQYF; CDR3nt: TGTGCCACCAGTCCGGGACAGGGACCTCGGGAGCAGTACTTC
j_gene: TRBJ2-7; d_gene: TRBD2; abundance: .; v_gene: TRBV5-1; CDR3aa: CASSPSGTSYEQYF; CDR3nt: TGCGCCAGCAGCCCTAGCGGCACCTCCTACGAGCAGTACTTC
j_gene: TRBJ2-2; d_gene: .; abundance: .; v_gene: TRBV6-5; CDR3aa: CASRPGANTGELFF; CDR3nt: TGTGCCAGCAGACCCGGGGCGAACACCGGGGAGCTGTTTTTT
j_gene: TRBJ2-7; d_gene: TRBD1; abundance: .; v_gene: TRBV5-6; CDR3aa: CASSSLRRQGARYEQYF; CDR3nt: TGTGCCAGCAGCTCGCTTCGGAGACAGGGGGCGCGGTACGAGCAGTACTTC
j_gene: TRBJ1-6; d_gene: .; abundance: .; v_gene: TRBV15; CDR3aa: CATSSRAGDSPLHF; CDR3nt: TGTGCCACCAGCAGCCGGGCCGGGGATTCACCCCTCCACTTT
j_gene: TRBJ2-5; d_gene: TRBD2; abundance: .; v_gene: TRBV19; CDR3aa: CASSTRLAAQETQYF; CDR3nt: TGTGCCAGTAGTACCCGACTAGCGGCGCAAGAGACCCAGTACTTC
j_gene: TRBJ1-2; d_gene: .; abundance: .; v_gene: TRBV3-1/TRBV3-2; CDR3aa: CASSHDRNYGYTF; CDR3nt: TGTGCCAGCAGCCATGACAGGAACTATGGCTACACCTTC
j_gene: TRBJ2-1; d_gene: .; abundance: .; v_gene: TRBV27; CDR3aa: CASSLTSSNEQFF; CDR3nt: TGTGCCAGCAGTTTAACTAGCTCCAATGAGCAGTTCTTC
j_gene: TRBJ1-3; d_gene: TRBD1; abundance: few; v_gene: TRBV7-9; CDR3aa: CASTTGGTGNTIYF; CDR3nt: TGTGCCAGCACCACAGGGGGCACTGGAAACACCATATATTTT
j_gene: TRBJ1-6; d_gene: TRBD1; abundance: .; v_gene: TRBV20-1; CDR3aa: CSASFDRGRSPLHF; CDR3nt: TGCAGTGCCAGTTTCGACAGGGGGCGGTCACCCCTCCACTTT
j_gene: TRBJ2-3; d_gene: .; abundance: .; v_gene: TRBV19; CDR3aa: CASSIPPKDTQYF; CDR3nt: TGTGCCAGTAGTATACCCCCTAAGGATACGCAGTATTTT
j_gene: TRBJ2-3; d_gene: .; abundance: .; v_gene: TRBV7-8; CDR3aa: CASSRGTDTQYF; CDR3nt: TGTGCCAGCTCACGGGGGACAGATACGCAGTATTTT
j_gene: TRBJ1-1; d_gene: .; abundance: .; v_gene: TRBV30; CDR3aa: CACRHRYQFLNTEAFF; CDR3nt: TGTGCCTGCAGACACAGGTACCAATTCCTGAACACTGAAGCTTTCTTT
j_gene: TRBJ1-4; d_gene: .; abundance: .; v_gene: TRBV5-1; CDR3aa: CASSLGREGEKLFF; CDR3nt: TGCGCCAGCAGCTTAGGGAGGGAAGGTGAAAAACTGTTTTTT
j_gene: TRBJ2-7; d_gene: TRBD2; abundance: many; v_gene: TRBV12-3/TRBV12-4; CDR3aa: CASVGGESYEQYF; CDR3nt: TGTGCCAGCGTTGGGGGGGAAAGCTACGAGCAGTACTTC
j_gene: TRBJ1-5; d_gene: .; abundance: .; v_gene: TRBV30; CDR3aa: CAWSVNTNQPQHF; CDR3nt: TGTGCCTGGAGTGTAAACACCAATCAGCCCCAGCATTTT
j_gene: TRBJ1-1; d_gene: .; abundance: .; v_gene: TRBV29-1; CDR3aa: CSVTVGIRSTEAFF; CDR3nt: TGCAGCGTTACTGTTGGAATAAGGAGCACTGAAGCTTTCTTT
j_gene: TRBJ1-4; d_gene: .; abundance: .; v_gene: TRBV7-2; CDR3aa: CASSLAAGWYEKLFF; CDR3nt: TGTGCCAGCAGCTTAGCCGCAGGGTGGTACGAAAAACTGTTTTTT
j_gene: TRBJ1-2; d_gene: .; abundance: .; v_gene: TRBV12-3/TRBV12-4; CDR3aa: CASSPAPIYGYTF; CDR3nt: TGTGCCAGCAGCCCTGCCCCTATCTATGGCTACACCTTC
j_gene: TRBJ2-7; d_gene: TRBD1; abundance: .; v_gene: TRBV18; CDR3aa: CASSPPDRLYEQYF; CDR3nt: TGTGCCAGCTCACCCCCGGACAGGCTTTACGAGCAGTACTTC
j_gene: TRBJ2-3; d_gene: .; abundance: .; v_gene: TRBV4-3; CDR3aa: CASSQDGVSSGYTQYF; CDR3nt: TGCGCCAGCAGCCAAGACGGGGTGTCGTCGGGGTATACGCAGTATTTT
j_gene: TRBJ2-2; d_gene: TRBD2; abundance: .; v_gene: TRBV4-3; CDR3aa: CASSLLAGADTGELFF; CDR3nt: TGCGCCAGCAGCCTTTTAGCGGGAGCGGACACCGGGGAGCTGTTTTTT
j_gene: TRBJ1-1; d_gene: TRBD1; abundance: .; v_gene: TRBV2; CDR3aa: CASRFPGQGRTEAFF; CDR3nt: TGTGCCAGCAGATTCCCGGGACAGGGTCGGACTGAAGCTTTCTTT
j_gene: TRBJ2-2; d_gene: TRBD1; abundance: .; v_gene: TRBV23-1; CDR3aa: CASSQSRDREPPGELFF; CDR3nt: TGCGCCAGCAGTCAGTCCCGGGACAGGGAGCCCCCCGGGGAGCTGTTTTTT
j_gene: TRBJ1-5; d_gene: .; abundance: .; v_gene: TRBV16; CDR3aa: CASSQSRTENQPQHF; CDR3nt: TGTGCCAGCAGCCAATCACGGACAGAGAATCAGCCCCAGCATTTT